The 19 T cell receptor beta chains below all came from one sample that was sequenced in a study of T cell repertoires in ileal Crohn's disease. Sequencing used immunoSEQ multiplex PCR; TCRdb keeps in-frame clones, though not all of them. Here the sample spans 10,000 to 15,000 clones, around 83% being singletons. Time point indicated: neoterminal ileum biopsy at postoperative endoscopy, about 6 months after surgery. The specimen was ileal tissue. The receptors were sampled from an adult with Crohn's disease.

The CDR3 sequence is CASSPGSIVYGYTF. The CDR3 DNA follows: TGTGCCAGCAGCCCGGGGAGCATTGTCTATGGCTACACCTTC. The J gene is TRBJ1-2, the V gene TRBV5-6; D gene ambiguous. Per germline, CDR1 SGHDT and CDR2 YYEEEE. The CDR3 loop spans 14 amino acids. Trimming took 4 bases from V and 4 from J, leaving 14 bases between them.

The V and J genes are TRBV11-1 and TRBJ2-7, with D maybe TRBD1 (7 bases). Per germline, CDR1 SGHAT and CDR2 FQDESV (reference sequence). With 2 bases removed from V and 3 bases from J, the gap between germline ends came to 14 bases. The length of the CDR3 is 15 residues. Here the CDR3 reads CASSLKAGTVYEQYF. In DNA form, the CDR3 reads TGTGCCAGCAGCTTAAAGGCGGGGACAGTCTACGAGCAGTACTTC. The whole variable domain, filled in from reference TRBV11-1 and TRBJ2-7, reads EAEVAQSPRYKITEKSQAVAFWCDPISGHATLYWYRQILGQGPELLVQFQDESVVDDSQLPKDRFSAERLKGVDSTLKIQPAELGDSAMYLCASSLKAGTVYEQYFGPGTRLTVT.

V and J are TRBV7-3 and TRBJ1-1; D unresolved. The CDR3 contains 14 residues. Trimming removed 5 bases from V and 1 base from J, with 11 bases in between. Germline V CDR1 and CDR2: SGHTA, FQGTGA. The CDR3, as DNA: TGTGCCAGCAGCGTAGGAGGGAAGAACACTGAAGCTTTCTTT. Its translation: CASSVGGKNTEAFF.

V is TRBV30 and J is TRBJ1-5; no clear D. This CDR3 comprises 14 residues. Per the germline V gene, CDR1 is GTSNPN and CDR2 is SVGIG (reference sequence). V was shortened by 5 bases and J by 2 bases, with 13 bases between the two germline ends. This CDR3 is CAWETSGGNQPQHF. In DNA, the CDR3 is TGTGCCTGGGAGACCTCCGGAGGCAATCAGCCCCAGCATTTT.

This chain uses TRBV2 with TRBJ2-3; no definite D call. Per germline, CDR1 SNHLY and CDR2 FYNNEI. The CDR3 spans 12 residues. V was pared by 4 bases and J by 10 bases, with 12 bases between. The CDR3 DNA follows: TGTGCCAGCAGTGCCGCATACAGTCCGCAGTATTTT. Its protein product is CASSAAYSPQYF. The full variable domain, its missing parts supplied by reference TRBV2 and TRBJ2-3, is EPEVTQTPSHQVTQMGQEVILRCVPISNHLYFYWYRQILGQKVEFLVSFYNNEISEKSEIFDDQFSVERPDGSNFTLKIRSTKLEDSAMYFCASSAAYSPQYFGPGTRLTVL.

The rearrangement uses TRBV6-5 and TRBJ1-3; no clear D. CDR1 is MNHEY and CDR2 is SVGAGI in the germline V gene. The V end was cut by 0 bases, the J end by 1 base, with 10 bases between. The CDR3 has 16 residues. The CDR3 nucleotides are TGTGCCAGCAGTTACTCGATGGGAGAGTCTGGAAACACCATATATTTT. Its protein product is CASSYSMGESGNTIYF.

This chain links TRBV19 with TRBJ2-5; TRBD2 matches at 10 bases. The germline V gene has CDR1 LNHDA and CDR2 SQIVND (reference sequence). V shed 4 bases and J 4 bases; nucleotides not matched to a gene: 9. This CDR3 has 16 amino acids. CDR3 amino acids: CASSTGLAEWRETQYF. In DNA, the CDR3 is TGTGCCAGTAGTACCGGACTAGCGGAGTGGAGAGAGACCCAGTACTTC.

The chain is built from TRBV27 and TRBJ2-4; 8 positions agree with TRBD2. The trim removed 2 bases at V and 0 bases at J, leaving 3 bases unmatched. This CDR3 comprises 16 residues. Germline CDR1 and CDR2: MNHEY and SMNVEV (reference sequence). CDR3 loop: CASSLTGGLAKNIQYF. CDR3 nucleotides: TGTGCCAGCAGTTTAACGGGAGGGCTAGCCAAAAACATTCAGTACTTC.

The J gene is TRBJ2-1, the V gene TRBV7-3, with a tentative D call TRBD1 (6 bases). Germline CDR1 and CDR2: SGHTA and FQGTGA. The CDR3 covers 15 residues. The V end lost 4 bases, the J end lost 0 bases, and 10 bases lay between the germline ends. As DNA, the CDR3 is TGTGCCAGCAGCTCAAGACAGGCCTCCTACAATGAGCAGTTCTTC. The encoded protein is CASSSRQASYNEQFF.

The chain links TRBV7-9 to TRBJ2-7; TRBD2 agrees at 8 bases. The trim removed 7 bases at V and 7 bases at J, leaving 6 bases unmatched. Germline V CDR1 and CDR2: SEHNR, FQNEAQ (reference sequence). CDR3 length equals 12 residues. DNA of the CDR3: TGTGCCAGCATCCCCGTAGCGGGAGAGCAGTACTTC. This sequence encodes CASIPVAGEQYF. Together with reference TRBV7-9 and TRBJ2-7, the CDR3 gives the full variable domain: DTGVSQNPRHKITKRGQNVTFRCDPISEHNRLYWYRQTLGQGPEFLTYFQNEAQLEKSRLLSDRFSAERPKGSFSTLEIQRTEQGDSAMYLCASIPVAGEQYFGPGTRLTVT.

The chain uses TRBV28 and TRBJ2-3; 9 positions agree with TRBD2. The CDR3 totals 15 residues. In germline, CDR1 is MDHEN, CDR2 SYDVKM. The junction had 9 bases not matched to a gene; V was cut back by 6 bases and J by 5 bases. The CDR3 reads CASSPRRGGGDTQYF. CDR3 DNA sequence: TGTGCCAGCAGCCCGCGGCGGGGGGGAGGAGATACGCAGTATTTT. Variable domain in full (rest from reference TRBV28 and TRBJ2-3): DVKVTQSSRYLVKRTGEKVFLECVQDMDHENMFWYRQDPGLGLRLIYFSYDVKMKEKGDIPEGYSVSREKKERFSLILESASTNQTSMYLCASSPRRGGGDTQYFGPGTRLTVL.

The chain employs TRBV7-2 and TRBJ2-1; D is perhaps TRBD1 (6 bases). Germline V lookup: CDR1 SGHTA, CDR2 FQGNSA. This CDR3 is built from 16 residues. V dropped 1 base and J dropped 0 bases, with 10 bases sitting between them. The CDR3 DNA sequence: TGTGCCAGCAGCTTAGTTGGGACATCCTCCTACAATGAGCAGTTCTTC. Amino acids: CASSLVGTSSYNEQFF.

The V gene is TRBV10-1, the J gene TRBJ2-7; TRBD2 agrees at 7 bases. The V segment lost 8 bases and the J segment 5 bases; nucleotides outside the gene matches: 15. The CDR3 is made up of 15 amino acids. Per the germline V gene, CDR1 is WNHNN and CDR2 is SYGVQD (reference sequence). The CDR3 sequence: CASSFGREANHEQYF. In DNA form, the CDR3 reads TGCGCCAGCTCCTTCGGTCGGGAGGCAAACCACGAGCAGTACTTC.

The chain combines TRBV19 with TRBJ1-5; possibly TRBD1 for D (6 bases). CDR3 length: 17 residues. V gave up 3 bases and J gave up 7 bases, with 22 bases separating them. Germline loops: CDR1 LNHDA, CDR2 SQIVND (reference sequence). This chain's CDR3 is CASSICSYLGQGQPQHF. The CDR3 nucleotides are TGTGCCAGTAGTATCTGCAGCTACCTCGGGCAGGGGCAGCCCCAGCATTTT.

The J gene is TRBJ1-6, the V gene TRBV4-2; weak D call: TRBD1 (5 bases). Trimming shortened V by 5 bases and J by 7 bases, and 18 bases separated the two germline ends. The CDR3 sequence is 16 residues long. Germline CDR1 LGHNA, CDR2 YNFKEQ. The CDR3 DNA is TGTGCCAGCAGCGGTTTGTCAGGGCGAGGCAATTCACCCCTCCACTTT. This gives the protein CASSGLSGRGNSPLHF.

The chain combines TRBV5-4 with TRBJ2-3, with 7 bases identical to TRBD2. Looked up from germline, CDR1 is SGHNT and CDR2 is YYREEE (reference sequence). V was pared by 6 bases and J by 0 bases, with 7 bases of the junction left unmatched. The CDR3 runs 15 residues. The CDR3 is CASTRGGPSTDTQYF. CDR3 DNA sequence: TGTGCCAGCACCCGCGGGGGTCCTAGCACAGATACGCAGTATTTT. Filled out from reference TRBV5-4 and TRBJ2-3, the complete variable domain reads ETGVTQSPTHLIKTRGQQVTLRCSSQSGHNTVSWYQQALGQGPQFIFQYYREEENGRGNFPPRFSGLQFPNYSSELNVNALELDDSALYLCASTRGGPSTDTQYFGPGTRLTVL.

This rearrangement joins TRBV10-1 to TRBJ1-6; 7 bases fit TRBD1. The germline V gene has CDR1 WNHNN and CDR2 SYGVQD (reference sequence). The trim removed 5 bases at V and 7 bases at J, leaving 2 bases unmatched. CDR3 length: 13 amino acids. CDR3 in DNA: TGCGCCAGCAGTCCGGACAGGAATTCACCCCTCCACTTT. Its protein product is CASSPDRNSPLHF.

CDR3 in amino acids: CASSKQGSNSPLHF. DNA for the CDR3: TGTGCCAGCAGTAAACAGGGCTCCAATTCACCCCTCCACTTT. V usage is TRBV2 and J usage is TRBJ1-6; weak D call: TRBD1 (6 bases). CDR3 length: 14 amino acids. Germline V gene sequence: CDR1 SNHLY, CDR2 FYNNEI. The V end lost 5 bases, the J end lost 7 bases, and 12 bases lay between the germline ends.

This chain uses TRBV5-4 with TRBJ2-5; possibly TRBD2 for D (7 bases). The J call may be in error: the DNA end matches TRBJ2-7 better. The CDR3 sequence is 15 residues long. Germline assignment: CDR1 SGHNT and CDR2 YYREEE (reference sequence). The CDR3 DNA is TGTGCCAGCAGCTTGGTCGGGGGGCGGTCCTACGAGCAGTACTTC. As protein: CASSLVGGRSYEQYF.